This TCR beta chain is drawn from a study of CXCR3-negative and CXCR3-positive naive CD8 T cells. Study-wide points: From TRB CDR3 properties, TCR strength was inferred; surface CD5 did not differ between naive subsets. In CXCR3-positive naive cells, the TRB CDR3s were more hydrophobic than in CXCR3-negative naive cells. Both naive subsets had comparably high diversity; memory CD8+ cells much lower.

Triplicate sorts, approximately 290,000 cells apiece, were made for each CD8+ T cell subset. A CD45RO-CCR7+CD27+CD95- phenotype identified naive CD8+ T cells. The germline V gene encodes CDR1 DFQATT and CDR2 SNEGSKA (reference sequence). CDR3 length: 19 amino acids. The authors made the TRB cDNA libraries by 5' RACE using UMI labels. TCRdb derives one entry per CDR3 protein from the 5' RACE reads, leaving out DNA. The sample has some 130,000 distinct CDR3 sequences. A note on this clonotype: Its antigen remains unidentified.

The sample taken for sequencing was naive CXCR3+ CD8+ T cells from blood. Specified subset: CD45RO-CCR7+CD27+CD95- naive CD8+ T cells expressing CXCR3 (TNR3+). The clonotype originates from a human donor in good health. Some clones in this sample may be carry-over from other donors' samples. This sequence joins TRBV20-1 and TRBJ2-2; the D gene TCRdb calls, TRBD1, cannot be checked with no DNA. The CDR3 loop is CSAQRLLWGRDSNTGELFF.